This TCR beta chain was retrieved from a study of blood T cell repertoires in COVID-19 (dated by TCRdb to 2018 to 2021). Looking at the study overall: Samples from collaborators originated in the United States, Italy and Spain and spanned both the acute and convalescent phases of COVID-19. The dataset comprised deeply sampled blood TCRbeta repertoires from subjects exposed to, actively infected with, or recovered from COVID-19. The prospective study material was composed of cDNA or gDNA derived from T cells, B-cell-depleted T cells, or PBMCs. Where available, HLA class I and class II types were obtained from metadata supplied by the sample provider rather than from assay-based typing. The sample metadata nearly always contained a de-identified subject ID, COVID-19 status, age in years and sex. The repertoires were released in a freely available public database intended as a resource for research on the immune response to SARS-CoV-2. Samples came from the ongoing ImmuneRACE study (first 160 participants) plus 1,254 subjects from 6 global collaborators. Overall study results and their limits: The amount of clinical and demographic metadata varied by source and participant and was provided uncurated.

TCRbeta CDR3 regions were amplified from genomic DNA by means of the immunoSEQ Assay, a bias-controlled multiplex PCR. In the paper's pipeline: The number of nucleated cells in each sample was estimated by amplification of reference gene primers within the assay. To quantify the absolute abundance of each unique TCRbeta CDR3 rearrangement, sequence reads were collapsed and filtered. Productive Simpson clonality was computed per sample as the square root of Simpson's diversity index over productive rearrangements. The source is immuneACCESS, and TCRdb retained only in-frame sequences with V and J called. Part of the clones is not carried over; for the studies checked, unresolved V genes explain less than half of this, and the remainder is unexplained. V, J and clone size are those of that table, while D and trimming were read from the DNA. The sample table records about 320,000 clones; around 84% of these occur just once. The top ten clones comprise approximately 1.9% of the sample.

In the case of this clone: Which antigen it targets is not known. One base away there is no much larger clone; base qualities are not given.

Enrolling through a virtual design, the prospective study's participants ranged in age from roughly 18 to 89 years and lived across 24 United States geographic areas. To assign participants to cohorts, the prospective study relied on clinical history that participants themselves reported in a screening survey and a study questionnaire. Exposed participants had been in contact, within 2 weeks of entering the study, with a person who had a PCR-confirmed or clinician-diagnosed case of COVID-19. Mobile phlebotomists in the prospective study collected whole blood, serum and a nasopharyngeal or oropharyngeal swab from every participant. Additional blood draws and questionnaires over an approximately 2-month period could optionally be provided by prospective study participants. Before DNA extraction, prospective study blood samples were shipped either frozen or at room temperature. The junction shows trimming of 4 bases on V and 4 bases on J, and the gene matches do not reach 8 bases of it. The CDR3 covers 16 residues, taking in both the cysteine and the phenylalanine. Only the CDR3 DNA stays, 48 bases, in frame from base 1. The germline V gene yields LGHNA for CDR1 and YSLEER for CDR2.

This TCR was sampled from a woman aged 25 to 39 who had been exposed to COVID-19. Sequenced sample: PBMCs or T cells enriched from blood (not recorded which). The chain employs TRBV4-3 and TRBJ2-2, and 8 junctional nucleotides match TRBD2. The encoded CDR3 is CASSLGRGGFTGELFF. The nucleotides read TGCGCCAGCAGCCTGGGCCGGGGGGGTTTCACCGGGGAGCTGTTTTTT.